This record looks at one T cell receptor (beta chain) sequence and its context. The sample belongs to a study of blood T cell repertoires in COVID-19. Sequencing used immunoSEQ multiplex PCR; TCRdb keeps in-frame clones, though not all of them. In the table there are fewer than 500,000 clones, 86% of which are singletons. V was pared by 1 base and J by 2 bases, with 12 bases between. The CDR3 has 16 residues. From germline, CDR1 is SEHNR and CDR2 FQNEAQ (reference sequence). Sequences were obtained from peripheral blood. The TCR was taken from a woman in her thirties with active or convalescent COVID-19. The rearrangement links TRBV7-9 to TRBJ1-5; perhaps TRBD1 as D (6 bases). The CDR3 bases are TGTGCCAGCAGCTTAGAACAGGGATTCGGCAATCAGCCCCAGCATTTT. Encoded protein: CASSLEQGFGNQPQHF.